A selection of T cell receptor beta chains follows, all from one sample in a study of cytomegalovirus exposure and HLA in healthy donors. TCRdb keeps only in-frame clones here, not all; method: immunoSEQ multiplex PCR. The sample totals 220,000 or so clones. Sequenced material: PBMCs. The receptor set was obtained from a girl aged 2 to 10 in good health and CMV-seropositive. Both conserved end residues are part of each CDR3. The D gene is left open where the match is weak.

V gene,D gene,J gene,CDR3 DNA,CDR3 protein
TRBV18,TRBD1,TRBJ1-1,TGTGCCAGCTCACCACAGGGGGCCGGGATGAACACTGAAGCTTTCTTT,CASSPQGAGMNTEAFF
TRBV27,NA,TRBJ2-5,TGTGCCAGCAGTTCGTTCGGGGTCGGCAGGGAGACCCAGTACTTC,CASSSFGVGRETQYF
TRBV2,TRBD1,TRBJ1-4,TGTGCCAGCAAACGGGACAGGGGGCAGGTACTGTTTTTT,CASKRDRGQVLFF
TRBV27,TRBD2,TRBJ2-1,TGTGCCAGCAGTTTTAGGACTAGCGGGAGGGATGAGCAGTTCTTC,CASSFRTSGRDEQFF
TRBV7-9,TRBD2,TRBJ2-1,TGTGCCAGCAGCTTCGCAAGCGGGAGGATCTCCAATGAGCAGTTCTTC,CASSFASGRISNEQFF
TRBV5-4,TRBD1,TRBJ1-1,TGTGCCAGCAGTGGGGTGTTACAGGGGGCGGAGGCGATGAACACTGAAGCTTTCTTT,CASSGVLQGAEAMNTEAFF
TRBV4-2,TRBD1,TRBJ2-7,TGTGCCAGCAGCCAAGATGGGCCAGGGGGCTACGAGCAGTACTTC,CASSQDGPGGYEQYF
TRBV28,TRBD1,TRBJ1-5,TGTGCCAGCAGTCCCCCCCGAAGGGGGCGGCAGCCCCAGCATTTT,CASSPPRRGRQPQHF
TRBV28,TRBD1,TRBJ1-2,TGTGCCAGCAGCGGACAGGGCTGGAACTATGGCTACACCTTC,CASSGQGWNYGYTF
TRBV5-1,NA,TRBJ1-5,TGCGCCAGCAGCTTTGGAGGAGATCAGCCCCAGCATTTT,CASSFGGDQPQHF
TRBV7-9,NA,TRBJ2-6,TGTGCCAGCAGTCAGTTCTCTGGGGCCAACGTCCTGACTTTC,CASSQFSGANVLTF
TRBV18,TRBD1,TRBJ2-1,TGTGCCAGCTCACCACAGGGGGCGGCGCAGTTCTTC,CASSPQGAAQFF
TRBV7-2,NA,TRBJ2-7,TGTGCCAGCAGCTTACTTGAGGAGCAGTACTTC,CASSLLEEQYF
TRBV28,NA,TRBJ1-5,TGTGCCAGCAGTTTATTTGGGGGGGCTTATCAGCCCCAGCATTTT,CASSLFGGAYQPQHF
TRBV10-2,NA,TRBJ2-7,TGCGCCAGCAGTGAGTTTATCGTCTCGGGGGAGGAAGGGCAGTACTTC,CASSEFIVSGEEGQYF
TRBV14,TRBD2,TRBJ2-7,TGTGCCAGCAGCCGCTACCGGGACTATAGGTTCGAGCAGTACTTC,CASSRYRDYRFEQYF
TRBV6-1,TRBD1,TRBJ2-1,TGTGCCAGCAGTGCCCGGGACAGGGTCGATGAGCAGTTCTTC,CASSARDRVDEQFF
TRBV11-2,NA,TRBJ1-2,TGTGCCAGCAGCTTAGACCCCCAGAGGGCCTCCTATGGCTACACCTTC,CASSLDPQRASYGYTF
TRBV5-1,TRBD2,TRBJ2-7,TGCGCCAGCAGATCTAGCGGGAGCAGCGAGCAGTACTTC,CASRSSGSSEQYF
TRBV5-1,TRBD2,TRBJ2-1,TGCGCCAGCAGCTTGTCCCAACTAGCGGGAACTTGGAATGAGCAGTTCTTC,CASSLSQLAGTWNEQFF
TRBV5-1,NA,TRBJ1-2,TGCGCCAGCAGCTTGGCGGCAGGGAAAAACTATGGCTACACCTTC,CASSLAAGKNYGYTF
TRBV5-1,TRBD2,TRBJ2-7,TGCGCCAGCAGCTTGGTAGCAGCGGGGGAATACGAGCAGTACTTC,CASSLVAAGEYEQYF
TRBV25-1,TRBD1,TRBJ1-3,TGTGCCAGTCAGGGGGCGAGAGGAAACACCATATATTTT,CASQGARGNTIYF
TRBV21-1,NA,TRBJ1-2,TGTGCCAGCAGCAATATTGACAGGTCGAGCTATGGCTACACCTTC,CASSNIDRSSYGYTF
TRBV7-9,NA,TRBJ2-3,TGTGCCAGCAGCTGGGAAGGGGGTCGCACAGATACGCAGTATTTT,CASSWEGGRTDTQYF
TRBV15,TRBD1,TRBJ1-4,TGTGCCACCAGCAGAGCTCAGGGGGCAGGGTTTTCTAATGAAAAACTGTTTTTT,CATSRAQGAGFSNEKLFF
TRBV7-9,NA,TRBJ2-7,TGTGCCAGCAGCCGACAGTACTCCTACGAGCAGTACTTC,CASSRQYSYEQYF
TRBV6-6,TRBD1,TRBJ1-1,TGTGCCAGCAGTTACTTTATACAGGGGACTGAAGCTTTCTTT,CASSYFIQGTEAFF
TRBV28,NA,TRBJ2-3,TGTGCCAGCCGTGCCCGAGTCCCCACAGATACGCAGTATTTT,CASRARVPTDTQYF
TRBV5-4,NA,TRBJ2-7,TGTGCCAGCAGCTTGCCAGACATTCCCGAGCAGTACTTC,CASSLPDIPEQYF
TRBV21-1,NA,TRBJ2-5,TGTGCCAGCAGCTATAGACTAGCGGGAGGGGAAAAAGAGACCCAGTACTTC,CASSYRLAGGEKETQYF
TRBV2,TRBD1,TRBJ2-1,TGTGCCAGCAGTGAAATCGGGACCCAGGGACAGGAGCAGTTCTTC,CASSEIGTQGQEQFF
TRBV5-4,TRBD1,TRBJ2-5,TGTGCCAGCAGCTGGGACAGGTTGGGGGAGACCCAGTACTTC,CASSWDRLGETQYF
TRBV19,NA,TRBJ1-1,TGTGCCAGTAGTGTGACAGACATGAACACTGAAGCTTTCTTT,CASSVTDMNTEAFF
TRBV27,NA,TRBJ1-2,TGTGCCAGCAGTTTGAAGGAAAGGGGCTATGGCTACACCTTC,CASSLKERGYGYTF
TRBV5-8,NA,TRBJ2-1,TGTGCCAGCAGCCCGCGGGTAGCAGGTGAGCAGTTCTTC,CASSPRVAGEQFF
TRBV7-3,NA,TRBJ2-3,TGTGCCAGCAGCTTAAGCGGGGCCGGGACTTTTCTAACAGATACGCAGTATTTT,CASSLSGAGTFLTDTQYF
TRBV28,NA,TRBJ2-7,TGTGCCAGCACGGGCAGGCCCCGGGGCTACGAGCAGTACTTC,CASTGRPRGYEQYF
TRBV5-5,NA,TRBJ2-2,TGTGCCAGCAAACAGGGGAACACCGGGGAGCTGTTTTTT,CASKQGNTGELFF
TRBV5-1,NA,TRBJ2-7,TGCGCCAGCAGCTCCAAGATAGCGTTTTCAGAGCAGTACTTC,CASSSKIAFSEQYF
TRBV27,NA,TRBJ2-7,TGTGCCAGCAGTTTTAACGGCGAGCAGTACTTC,CASSFNGEQYF
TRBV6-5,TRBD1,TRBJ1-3,TGTGCCAGCAGTTACTCGAACAGGGGGCAGGGAAACACCATATATTTT,CASSYSNRGQGNTIYF
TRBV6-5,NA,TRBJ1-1,TGTGCCAGCGGTGGGGCCCTGAACACTGAAGCTTTCTTT,CASGGALNTEAFF
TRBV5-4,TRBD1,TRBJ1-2,TGTGCCAGCAGTCCGACAGGGATAAACTATGGCTACACCTTC,CASSPTGINYGYTF
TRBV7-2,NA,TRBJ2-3,TGTGCCAGCAGTTCTTACACAGATACGCAGTATTTT,CASSSYTDTQYF
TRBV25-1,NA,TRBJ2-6,TGTGCAGTAGAGTACTCTGGGGCCAACGTCCTGACTTTC,CAVEYSGANVLTF
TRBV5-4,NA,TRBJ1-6,TGTGCCAGCAGCCTGGACAATAATTCACCCCTCCACTTT,CASSLDNNSPLHF
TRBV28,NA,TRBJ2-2,TGTGCCAGCAGTTTATGGATGGCCGACGGGGAGCTGTTTTTT,CASSLWMADGELFF
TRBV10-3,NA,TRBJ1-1,TGTGCCATCAGTGAGACAACCGGGGGTGAAGCTTTCTTT,CAISETTGGEAFF
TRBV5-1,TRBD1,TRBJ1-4,TGCGCCAGCAGCGGATGGACAGGCCCTGGGGAAAAACTGTTTTTT,CASSGWTGPGEKLFF
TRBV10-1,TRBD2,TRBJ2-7,TGCGCCAGCAGTGACCAGCGGGAGTCTTACGAGCAGTACTTC,CASSDQRESYEQYF
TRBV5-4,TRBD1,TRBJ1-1,TGTGCCAGCAGAGACAGGGTCTCGGACACTGAAGCTTTCTTT,CASRDRVSDTEAFF